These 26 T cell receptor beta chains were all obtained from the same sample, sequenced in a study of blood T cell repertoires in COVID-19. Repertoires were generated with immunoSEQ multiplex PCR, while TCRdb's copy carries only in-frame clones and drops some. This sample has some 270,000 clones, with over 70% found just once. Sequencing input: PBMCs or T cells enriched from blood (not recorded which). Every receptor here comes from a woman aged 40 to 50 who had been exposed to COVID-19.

For the CDR3, the DNA is TGTGCCAGCAGTTTCTCGGGACAGGGGGCAGTGGAGCAGTACTTC. This sequence encodes CASSFSGQGAVEQYF. The chain couples TRBV28 to TRBJ2-7; TRBD1 agrees at 12 bases. The CDR3 runs 15 residues. CDR1 MDHEN and CDR2 SYDVKM come from the germline V gene. The V and J ends lost 3 bases and 7 bases, in that order; junction bases with no gene match: 7.

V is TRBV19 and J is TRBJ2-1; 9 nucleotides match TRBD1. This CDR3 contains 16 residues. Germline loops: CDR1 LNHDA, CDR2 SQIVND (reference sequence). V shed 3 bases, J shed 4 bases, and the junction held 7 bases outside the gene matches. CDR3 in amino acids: CASSILGTGSYNEQFF. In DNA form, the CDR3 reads TGTGCCAGTAGTATTCTGGGGACAGGGAGTTACAATGAGCAGTTCTTC.

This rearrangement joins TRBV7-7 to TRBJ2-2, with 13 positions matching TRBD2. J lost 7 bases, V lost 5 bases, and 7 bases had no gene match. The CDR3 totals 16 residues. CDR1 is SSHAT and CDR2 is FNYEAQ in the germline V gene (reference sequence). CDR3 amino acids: CASSRTSGGAGGELFF. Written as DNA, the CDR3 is TGTGCCAGCAGCCGAACTAGCGGGGGGGCCGGCGGGGAGCTGTTTTTT.

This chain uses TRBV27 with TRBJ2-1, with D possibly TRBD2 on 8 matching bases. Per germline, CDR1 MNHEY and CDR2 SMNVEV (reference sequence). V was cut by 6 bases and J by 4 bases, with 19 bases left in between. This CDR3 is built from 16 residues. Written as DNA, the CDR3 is TGTGCCAGCAGCCTCTCGGGGGGGACAGCTTACAATGAGCAGTTCTTC. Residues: CASSLSGGTAYNEQFF.

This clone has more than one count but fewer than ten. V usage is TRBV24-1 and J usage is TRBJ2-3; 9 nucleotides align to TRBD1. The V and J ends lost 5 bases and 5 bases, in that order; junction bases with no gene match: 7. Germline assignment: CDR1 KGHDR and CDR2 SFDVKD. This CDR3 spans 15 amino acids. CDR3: CATSVPGQGEDTQYF. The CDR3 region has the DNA TGTGCCACCAGTGTTCCGGGACAGGGAGAAGATACGCAGTATTTT.

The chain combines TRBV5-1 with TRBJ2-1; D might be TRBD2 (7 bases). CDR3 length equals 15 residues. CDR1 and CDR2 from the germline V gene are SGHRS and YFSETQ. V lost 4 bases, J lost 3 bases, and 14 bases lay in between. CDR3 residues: CASSHQGGGYNEQFF. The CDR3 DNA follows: TGCGCCAGCAGCCACCAAGGGGGGGGCTACAATGAGCAGTTCTTC. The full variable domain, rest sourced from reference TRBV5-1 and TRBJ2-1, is KAGVTQTPRYLIKTRGQQVTLSCSPISGHRSVSWYQQTPGQGLQFLFEYFSETQRNKGNFPGRFSGRQFSNSRSEMNVSTLELGDSALYLCASSHQGGGYNEQFFGPGTRLTVL.

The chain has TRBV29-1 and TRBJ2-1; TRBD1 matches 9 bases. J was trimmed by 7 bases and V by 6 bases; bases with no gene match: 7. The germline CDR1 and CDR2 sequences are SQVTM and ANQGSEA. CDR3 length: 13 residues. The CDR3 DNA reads TGCAGCGTAGCCGGACAGGGGAGAAATGAGCAGTTCTTC. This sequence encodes CSVAGQGRNEQFF.

The CDR3 DNA sequence: TGTGCCACCAGTGATACTGGGACAGCCAGCTACGAGCAGTACTTC. This codes for CATSDTGTASYEQYF. The rearrangement joins TRBV24-1 to TRBJ2-7; 7 bases match TRBD1. Germline V gene sequence: CDR1 KGHDR, CDR2 SFDVKD. Trimming removed 3 bases from V and 3 bases from J; junction bases left unmatched: 7. The CDR3 runs to 15 residues.

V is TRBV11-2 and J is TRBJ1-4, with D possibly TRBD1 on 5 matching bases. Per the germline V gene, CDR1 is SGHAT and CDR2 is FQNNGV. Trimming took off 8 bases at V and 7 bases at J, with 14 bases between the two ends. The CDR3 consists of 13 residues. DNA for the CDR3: TGTGCCAGCCGTGGGGGGGAAGGTGAAAAACTGTTTTTT. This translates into CASRGGEGEKLFF.

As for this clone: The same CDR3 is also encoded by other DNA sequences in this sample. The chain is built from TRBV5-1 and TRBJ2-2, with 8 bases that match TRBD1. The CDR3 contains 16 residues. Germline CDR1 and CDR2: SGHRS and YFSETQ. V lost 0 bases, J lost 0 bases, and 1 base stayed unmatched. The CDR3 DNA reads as TGCGCCAGCAGCTTGGGGACAGGGACGAACACCGGGGAGCTGTTTTTT. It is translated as CASSLGTGTNTGELFF.

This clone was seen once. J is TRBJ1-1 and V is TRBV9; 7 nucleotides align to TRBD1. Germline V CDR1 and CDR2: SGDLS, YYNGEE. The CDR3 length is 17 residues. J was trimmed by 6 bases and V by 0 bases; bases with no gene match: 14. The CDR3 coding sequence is TGTGCCAGCAGCGTAGAGGGGAGTACAGGGGAACACGCTGAAGCTTTCTTT. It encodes CASSVEGSTGEHAEAFF.

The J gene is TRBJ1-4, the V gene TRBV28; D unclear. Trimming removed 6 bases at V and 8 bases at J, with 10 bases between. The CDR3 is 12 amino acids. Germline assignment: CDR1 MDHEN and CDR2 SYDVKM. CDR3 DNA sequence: TGTGCCAGCAGACCCCCGGAGGAAAAACTGTTTTTT. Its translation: CASRPPEEKLFF.

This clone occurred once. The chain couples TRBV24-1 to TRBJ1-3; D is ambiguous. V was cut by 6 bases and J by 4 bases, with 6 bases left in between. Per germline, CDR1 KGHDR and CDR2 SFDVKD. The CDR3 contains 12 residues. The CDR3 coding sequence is TGTGCCACCAGTAGCGGAGGAAACACCATATATTTT. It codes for CATSSGGNTIYF.

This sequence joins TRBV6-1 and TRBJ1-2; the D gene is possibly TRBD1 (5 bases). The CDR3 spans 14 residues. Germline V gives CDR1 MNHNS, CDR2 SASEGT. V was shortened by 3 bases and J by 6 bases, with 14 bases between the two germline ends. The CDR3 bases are TGTGCCAGCAGTGAGGAATTCCAGGGTGATGGCTACACCTTC. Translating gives CASSEEFQGDGYTF.

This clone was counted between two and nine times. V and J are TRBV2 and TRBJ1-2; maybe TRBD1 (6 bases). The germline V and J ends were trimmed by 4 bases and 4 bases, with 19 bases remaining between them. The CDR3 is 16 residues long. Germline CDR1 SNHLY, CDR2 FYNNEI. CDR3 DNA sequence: TGTGCCAGCAGTGGACAGGCTCTCCCGATTTTCTATGGCTACACCTTC. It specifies CASSGQALPIFYGYTF.

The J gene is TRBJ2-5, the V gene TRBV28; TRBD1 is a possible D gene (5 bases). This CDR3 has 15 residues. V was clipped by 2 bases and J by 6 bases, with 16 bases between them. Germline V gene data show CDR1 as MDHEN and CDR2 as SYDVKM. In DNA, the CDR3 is TGTGCCAGCAGTTTAATAGGGCAGGGCGCAAAGACCCAGTACTTC. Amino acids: CASSLIGQGAKTQYF.

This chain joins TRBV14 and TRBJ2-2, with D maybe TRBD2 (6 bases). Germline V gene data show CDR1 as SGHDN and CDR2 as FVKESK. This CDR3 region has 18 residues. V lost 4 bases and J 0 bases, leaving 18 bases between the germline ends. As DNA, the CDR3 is TGTGCCAGCAGCCGACTAGGGGCAATGTTAGCGAACACCGGGGAGCTGTTTTTT. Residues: CASSRLGAMLANTGELFF.

CDR3 sequence (DNA): TGTGCCAGCAGTGACCAGGGTTACACAGATACGCAGTATTTT. It translates to CASSDQGYTDTQYF. This rearrangement joins TRBV6-1 to TRBJ2-3; maybe TRBD1 (5 bases). Germline V gene lookup returns CDR1 MNHNS and CDR2 SASEGT. Trimming left V 3 bases short and J 2 bases short, with 9 bases between. This CDR3 has 14 amino acids.

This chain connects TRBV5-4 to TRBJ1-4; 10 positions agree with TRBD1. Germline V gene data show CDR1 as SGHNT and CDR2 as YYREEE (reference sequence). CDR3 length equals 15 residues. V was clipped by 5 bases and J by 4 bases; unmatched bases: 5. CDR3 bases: TGTGCCAGCAGAAGACAGGGGGCCCTTAATGAAAAACTGTTTTTT. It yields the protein CASRRQGALNEKLFF.

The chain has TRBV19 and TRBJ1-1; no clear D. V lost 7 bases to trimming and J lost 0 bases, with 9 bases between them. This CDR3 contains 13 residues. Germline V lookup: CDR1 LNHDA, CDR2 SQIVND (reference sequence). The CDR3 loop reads CASNQVMNTEAFF. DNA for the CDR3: TGTGCCAGTAATCAGGTGATGAACACTGAAGCTTTCTTT.

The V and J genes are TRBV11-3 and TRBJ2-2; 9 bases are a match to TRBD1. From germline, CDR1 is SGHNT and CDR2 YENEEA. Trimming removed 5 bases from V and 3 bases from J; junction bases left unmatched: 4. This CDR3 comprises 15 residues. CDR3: CASSATGGYTGELFF. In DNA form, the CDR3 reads TGTGCCAGCAGCGCAACAGGGGGCTACACCGGGGAGCTGTTTTTT. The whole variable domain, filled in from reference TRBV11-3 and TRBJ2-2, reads EAGVVQSPRYKIIEKKQPVAFWCNPISGHNTLYWYLQNLGQGPELLIRYENEEAVDDSQLPKDRFSAERLKGVDSTLKIQPAELGDSAVYLCASSATGGYTGELFFGEGSRLTVL.

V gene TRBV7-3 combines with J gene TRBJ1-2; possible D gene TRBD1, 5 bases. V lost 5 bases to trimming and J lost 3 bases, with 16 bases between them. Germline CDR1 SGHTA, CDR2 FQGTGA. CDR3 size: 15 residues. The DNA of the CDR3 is TGTGCCAGCAGCCCACCTCCGCCCAGGGACTATGGCTACACCTTC. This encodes CASSPPPPRDYGYTF.

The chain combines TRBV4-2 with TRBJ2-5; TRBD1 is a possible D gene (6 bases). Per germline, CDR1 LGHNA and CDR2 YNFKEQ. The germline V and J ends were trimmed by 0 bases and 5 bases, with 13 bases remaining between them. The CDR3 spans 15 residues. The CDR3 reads CASSQDGTSLETQYF. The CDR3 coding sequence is TGTGCCAGCAGCCAAGATGGGACATCCTTGGAGACCCAGTACTTC.

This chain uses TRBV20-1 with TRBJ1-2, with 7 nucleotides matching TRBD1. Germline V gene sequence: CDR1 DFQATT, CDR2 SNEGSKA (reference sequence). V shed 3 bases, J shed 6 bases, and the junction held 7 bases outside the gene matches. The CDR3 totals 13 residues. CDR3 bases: TGCAGTGCTAGTCCAGGGGGTATTGATGGCTACACCTTC. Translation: CSASPGGIDGYTF.

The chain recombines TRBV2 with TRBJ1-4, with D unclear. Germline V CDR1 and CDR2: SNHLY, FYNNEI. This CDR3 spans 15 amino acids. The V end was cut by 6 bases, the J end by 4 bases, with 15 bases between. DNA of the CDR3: TGTGCCAGCAGGTCTACACCCGGGATTAATGAAAAACTGTTTTTT. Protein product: CASRSTPGINEKLFF. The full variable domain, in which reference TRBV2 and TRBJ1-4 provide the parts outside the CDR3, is EPEVTQTPSHQVTQMGQEVILRCVPISNHLYFYWYRQILGQKVEFLVSFYNNEISEKSEIFDDQFSVERPDGSNFTLKIRSTKLEDSAMYFCASRSTPGINEKLFFGSGTQLSVL.

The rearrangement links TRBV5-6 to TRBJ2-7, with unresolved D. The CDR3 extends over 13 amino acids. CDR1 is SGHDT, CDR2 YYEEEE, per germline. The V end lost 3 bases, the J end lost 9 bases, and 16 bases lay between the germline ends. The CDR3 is CASSSRYSFGQYV. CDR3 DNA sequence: TGTGCCAGCAGCTCGAGGTATAGCTTCGGGCAGTACGTC.